A single sample gave rise to the 18 T cell receptor beta chains below, sequenced in a study of OX40 agonist ivuxolimab in advanced cancers. Data came from immunoSEQ multiplex PCR; TCRdb stores just in-frame clones and leaves some out. The sample has approximately 74,000 clones; 90% are singletons. The sample was CD4+ or CD8+ T cells sorted from blood, taken in a trial of the OX40 agonist ivuxolimab. These receptors all come from an adult with an advanced solid tumor such as melanoma, head and neck, liver or kidney cancer.

This clone was counted between two and nine times. The gene calls are TRBV30 and TRBJ1-1, with 7 bases identical to TRBD1. Germline values: CDR1 GTSNPN, CDR2 SVGIG (reference sequence). The length of the CDR3 is 12 residues. V was clipped by 4 bases and J by 6 bases; unmatched bases: 5. DNA for the CDR3: TGTGCCTGGAACCCAGGGGGTCCTGAAGCTTTCTTT. This translates into CAWNPGGPEAFF.

This clone ranks as medium-sized. J is TRBJ1-2 and V is TRBV7-2; no firm D call. V dropped 1 base and J dropped 7 bases, with 7 bases sitting between them. The CDR3 runs 12 residues. Per germline, CDR1 SGHTA and CDR2 FQGNSA. Here the CDR3 DNA reads TGTGCCAGCAGCTTAGACGCGGGTGGCTACACCTTC. It is translated as CASSLDAGGYTF. The entire variable domain, with the rest obtained from reference TRBV7-2 and TRBJ1-2, is as follows: GAGVSQSPSNKVTEKGKDVELRCDPISGHTALYWYRQSLGQGLEFLIYFQGNSAPDKSGLPSDRFSAERTGGSVSTLTIQRTQQEDSAVYLCASSLDAGGYTFGSGTRLTVV.

The rearrangement uses TRBV29-1 and TRBJ2-3, with D perhaps matching TRBD1 (5 bases). Trimming stripped 1 base from V and 5 bases from J, with 13 bases between. Germline V gives CDR1 SQVTM, CDR2 ANQGSEA. The CDR3 is 14 residues long. CDR3 DNA sequence: TGCAGCGTTGAAGCCCAATACCAGGGAGATACGCAGTATTTT. This gives the protein CSVEAQYQGDTQYF.

The genes are TRBV12-5 and TRBJ2-7; 10 bases line up with TRBD2. The CDR3 sequence is 17 residues long. The J segment lost 6 bases and the V segment lost 0 bases, leaving 11 bases of the junction unmatched. In germline, CDR1 is LGHNT, CDR2 FRNRAP. The DNA for the CDR3 is TGTGCTAGTGGTTTGGTACTATCACTAGCGGGATCCCTCGAGCAGTACTTC. It codes for CASGLVLSLAGSLEQYF.

The sample holds one count of this clone. The sample has other DNA sequences that encode this CDR3 too. The J gene is TRBJ1-2, the V gene TRBV29-1; the match to TRBD1 covers 8 bases. The V segment lost 7 bases and the J segment 0 bases; nucleotides outside the gene matches: 10. The germline V gene has CDR1 SQVTM and CDR2 ANQGSEA. The CDR3 extends over 15 amino acids. CDR3: CSAHTGGFANYGYTF. CDR3 coding DNA: TGCAGCGCCCATACAGGGGGATTTGCTAACTATGGCTACACCTTC.

The rearrangement uses TRBV2 and TRBJ1-1, with D possibly matching TRBD1 (5 bases). The CDR3 is 14 residues long. Trimming pared 4 bases from V and 6 bases from J, leaving 15 bases between. Germline V lookup: CDR1 SNHLY, CDR2 FYNNEI. In DNA, the CDR3 is TGTGCCAGCAGTGGACAGTTAGTGGCATCTGAAGCTTTCTTT. Residues: CASSGQLVASEAFF.

The chain employs TRBV6-5 and TRBJ2-2, with D possibly TRBD1 on 5 matching bases. CDR1 and CDR2 (germline): MNHEY, SVGAGI. V was pared by 4 bases and J by 3 bases, with 12 bases between. The CDR3 has 15 amino acids. CDR3 residues: CASSSRVPDTGELFF. The DNA for the CDR3 is TGTGCCAGCAGTTCCAGGGTTCCGGACACCGGGGAGCTGTTTTTT.

The J gene is TRBJ1-2, the V gene TRBV28; 8 bases map to TRBD1. The germline gives CDR1 MDHEN, CDR2 SYDVKM. There are 12 residues in the CDR3. The V segment lost 7 bases and the J segment 8 bases; nucleotides outside the gene matches: 6. This chain's CDR3 is CASTTGQAGYTF. The CDR3 coding sequence is TGTGCCAGCACCACGGGACAGGCCGGCTACACCTTC.

V usage is TRBV6-1 and J usage is TRBJ1-5, with TRBD1 as a possible D gene (5 bases). Per germline, CDR1 MNHNS and CDR2 SASEGT. The CDR3 sequence is 16 residues long. V dropped 2 bases and J dropped 4 bases, with 15 bases sitting between them. CDR3 sequence reads: CASSERRDLGNQPQHF. CDR3 nucleotide sequence: TGTGCCAGCAGTGAAAGAAGGGACCTAGGGAATCAGCCCCAGCATTTT.

This chain joins TRBV28 and TRBJ1-1; the D is unclear. Between the trimmed V and J ends, which lost 6 bases and 5 bases, there was a span of 10 bases. The CDR3 consists of 12 residues. Germline V gene lookup returns CDR1 MDHEN and CDR2 SYDVKM. This CDR3 reads CASRGPRTEAFF. The CDR3 DNA reads as TGTGCCAGCAGGGGCCCTCGGACTGAAGCTTTCTTT.

This chain connects TRBV28 to TRBJ1-2; TRBD1 aligns across 7 bases. Trimming cost V 2 bases and J 5 bases; bases outside gene matches: 2. This CDR3 has 13 residues. Germline lookup yields CDR1 MDHEN and CDR2 SYDVKM. CDR3 in DNA: TGTGCCAGCAGTTTACCGGGACAGTATGGCTACACCTTC. Protein product: CASSLPGQYGYTF.

The rearrangement uses TRBV21-1 and TRBJ2-7; the listed D gene, TRBD2, was not tested against the DNA. TRBV21-1 is designated a pseudogene. There are 14 residues in the CDR3. DNA for the CDR3: TGTGCCAGCAGCAAACCACCCGGAGAAGACGAGCAGTACTTC. It encodes CASSKPPGEDEQYF.

The chain employs TRBV6-5 and TRBJ2-7; perhaps D is TRBD1 or TRBD2 (6 bases each). Germline V gives CDR1 MNHEY, CDR2 SVGAGI. This CDR3 has 16 amino acids. Trimming removed 0 bases at V and 2 bases at J, with 14 bases between. The CDR3 spells CASSYSGGRLPYEQYF. The CDR3 DNA is TGTGCCAGCAGTTACTCGGGGGGCCGTCTCCCCTACGAGCAGTACTTC.

The chain uses TRBV28 and TRBJ2-5, with 8 positions matching TRBD2. V lost 0 bases to trimming and J lost 9 bases; unmatched junction nucleotides: 12. Germline loops: CDR1 MDHEN, CDR2 SYDVKM. This CDR3 has 16 amino acids. The CDR3 DNA reads TGTGCCAGCAGTTTATGGAGGGAAATATTGCGGGAGGCCCAGTACTTC. It codes for CASSLWREILREAQYF.

V usage is TRBV18 and J usage is TRBJ2-2, with a possible D match to TRBD2 (6 bases). This CDR3 spans 14 amino acids. Germline CDR1 and CDR2: KGHSH and LQKENI. The V and J ends lost 3 bases and 3 bases respectively, with 8 bases between them. CDR3 in DNA: TGTGCCAGCTCACCTCGGGGGTACACCGGGGAGCTGTTTTTT. Its protein product is CASSPRGYTGELFF.

The chain employs TRBV5-1 and TRBJ2-5; D assignment may be TRBD1 or TRBD2 (6 bases each). Trimming left V 1 base short and J 3 bases short, with 13 bases between. The CDR3 length is 15 residues. Per germline, CDR1 SGHRS and CDR2 YFSETQ. CDR3 DNA sequence: TGCGCCAGCAGCTTGTGGAGGGGGGCAGAAGAGACCCAGTACTTC. Encoded protein: CASSLWRGAEETQYF.

CDR3: CASSLGSVNEKLFF. DNA of the CDR3: TGTGCCAGCAGCTTAGGGTCGGTTAATGAAAAACTGTTTTTT. The genes are TRBV7-9 and TRBJ1-4; D remains ambiguous. Germline CDR1 is SEHNR and CDR2 is FQNEAQ (reference sequence). V was pared by 1 base and J by 4 bases, with 7 bases between. The CDR3 covers 14 residues.

This chain connects TRBV19 to TRBJ1-5, with a possible D match to TRBD1 (6 bases). Trimming pared 3 bases from V and 7 bases from J, leaving 10 bases between. Looked up from germline, CDR1 is LNHDA and CDR2 is SQIVND (reference sequence). The CDR3 has 13 amino acids. This chain's CDR3 is CASSILQGQPQHF. In DNA, the CDR3 is TGTGCCAGTAGTATCCTACAGGGACAGCCCCAGCATTTT.